This paragraph reports one T cell receptor beta chain. Its target is not known. This entry belongs to a study of shared clonotypes between healthy human individuals. General study results and limits: Larger estimated richness was generally recorded for naive subsets relative to memory subsets. Generation probabilities of non-shared clonotypes were lower (relative to those shared by all four donors).

Naive CD8 cells, CD45RO-negative and positively selected for CCR7, excluded terminally differentiated effector memory CD45RA+ cells. There were no recent acute infections or vaccinations among the donors, who were healthy HIV-negative adults. The assay was run at deep level. TCRdb's table, derived via immunoSEQ multiplex PCR, lists solely in-frame clones and lacks some. The top ten clones hold under 0.3% of a sample with over 750,000 clones, roughly 96% of them seen once. Trimming cost V 0 bases and J 0 bases, with 12 bases left between them. CDR3 size: 16 residues. Germline CDR1 is SGDLS and CDR2 is YYNGEE.

The sequence was obtained from a man under 40 in good health. The chain is built from TRBV9 and TRBJ1-2, with D unresolved. Sequences were obtained from naive CD8+ T cells sorted from blood. The CDR3 loop is CASSVAMDGTNYGYTF. In DNA, the CDR3 is TGTGCCAGCAGCGTAGCGATGGACGGTACTAACTATGGCTACACCTTC. Together with reference TRBV9 and TRBJ1-2, the CDR3 gives the full variable domain: DSGVTQTPKHLITATGQRVTLRCSPRSGDLSVYWYQQSLDQGLQFLIQYYNGEERAKGNILERFSAQQFPDLHSELNLSSLELGDSALYFCASSVAMDGTNYGYTFGSGTRLTVV.